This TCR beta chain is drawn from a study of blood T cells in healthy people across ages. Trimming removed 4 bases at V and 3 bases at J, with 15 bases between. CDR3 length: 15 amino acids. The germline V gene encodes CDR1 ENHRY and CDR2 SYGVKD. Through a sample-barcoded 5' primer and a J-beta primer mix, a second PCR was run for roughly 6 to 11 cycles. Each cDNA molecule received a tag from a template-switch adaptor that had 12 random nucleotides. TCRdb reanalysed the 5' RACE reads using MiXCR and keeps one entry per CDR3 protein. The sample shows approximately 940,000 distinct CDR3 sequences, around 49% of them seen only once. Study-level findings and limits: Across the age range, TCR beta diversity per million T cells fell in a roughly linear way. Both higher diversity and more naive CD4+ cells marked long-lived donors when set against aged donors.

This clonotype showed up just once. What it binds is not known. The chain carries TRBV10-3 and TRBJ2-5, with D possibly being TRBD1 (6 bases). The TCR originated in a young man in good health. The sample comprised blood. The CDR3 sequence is CAISGAVRQEETQYF. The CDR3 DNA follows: TGTGCCATCAGTGGAGCCGTGAGACAGGAAGAGACCCAGTACTTC.